Below, 29 T cell receptor beta chains from the same sample are listed, as sequenced in a study of T cell repertoires in cytomegalovirus infection. These receptors' antigens are unknown. Via MiXCR, TCRdb re-called the reads, giving one row per CDR3 protein. The data show fewer than 1,000,000 distinct CDR3 sequences, roughly 30% seen once. The starting material was cultured CD8+ T cells from PBMCs, obtained from culture after CMV antigen stimulation. These receptors all come from a human donor in good health (CMV status not recorded). Some clones in this sample may be carry-over from other donors' samples.

A few counts support this clonotype. The chain couples TRBV2 to TRBJ2-1; 8 bases are a match to TRBD2. After removal of 3 bases from V and 8 bases from J, the junction contained 6 bases not matched to a gene. The CDR3 loop spans 14 amino acids. Germline-derived CDR1 and CDR2 are SNHLY and FYNNEI. Here the CDR3 DNA reads TGTGCCAGCAGTGAGGACGGGGGGGCCTATGAGCAGTTCTTC. Amino acids: CASSEDGGAYEQFF.

The rearrangement links TRBV28 to TRBJ2-7; D may be TRBD1 (6 bases). Germline CDR1 MDHEN, CDR2 SYDVKM. This CDR3 contains 13 residues. With 2 bases removed from V and 7 bases from J, the gap between germline ends came to 12 bases. CDR3: CASSLPPGDEQYV. DNA for the CDR3: TGTGCCAGCAGTTTACCCCCAGGGGATGAGCAGTACGTC.

The CDR3, as DNA: TGTGCTAGTGGTTTGCGAGAGACCCAGTACTTC. Translating it yields CASGLRETQYF. The rearrangement joins TRBV12-5 to TRBJ2-5; unclear D gene. The V end lost 2 bases, the J end lost 4 bases, and 2 bases lay between the germline ends. This CDR3 has 11 residues. Per germline, CDR1 LGHNT and CDR2 FRNRAP.

The rearrangement joins TRBV6-5 to TRBJ2-1, with 10 bases fitting TRBD2. The ends lost 0 bases at V and 0 bases at J; junction bases unmatched: 8. The germline V gene has CDR1 MNHEY and CDR2 SVGAGI. The CDR3 covers 19 residues. The CDR3 DNA is TGTGCCAGCAGTTACTCTTCGACTAGCGGGTCGAACTCCTACAATGAGCAGTTCTTC. This gives the protein CASSYSSTSGSNSYNEQFF.

In its sample, this clonotype was seen once. The CDR3 coding sequence is TGCGCCAGCAGCCCAGAGTCCGGGTTTTACAATGAGCAGTTCTTC. This encodes CASSPESGFYNEQFF. The chain recombines TRBV5-1 with TRBJ2-1; D is unresolved. V was clipped by 4 bases and J by 4 bases, with 15 bases between them. Germline V gene lookup returns CDR1 SGHRS and CDR2 YFSETQ. The CDR3 is 15 amino acids.

This clonotype was counted only a few times. This chain links TRBV6-1 with TRBJ2-3; the match to TRBD2 covers 7 bases. Germline V gives CDR1 MNHNS, CDR2 SASEGT. The CDR3 length is 16 residues. The J segment lost 4 bases and the V segment lost 1 base, leaving 8 bases of the junction unmatched. CDR3 DNA: TGTGCCAGCAGTGAAGAAATGTGGGAGGGTCCAGATACGCAGTATTTT. Protein: CASSEEMWEGPDTQYF.

This clonotype was counted between two and nine times. The CDR3: CASLGQGYRETQYF. In DNA, the CDR3 is TGTGCCTCCCTGGGACAGGGTTATCGAGAGACCCAGTACTTC. The chain is built from TRBV19 and TRBJ2-5; TRBD1 matches at 9 bases. The length of the CDR3 is 14 residues. Germline CDR1 and CDR2: LNHDA and SQIVND (reference sequence). J lost 4 bases, V lost 11 bases, and 11 bases had no gene match.

The rearrangement joins TRBV7-9 to TRBJ2-7, with TRBD1 matching 7 bases. The germline V gene encodes CDR1 SEHNR and CDR2 FQNEAQ (reference sequence). V lost 5 bases and J lost 6; bases outside the gene matches: 10. The CDR3 extends over 14 amino acids. CDR3 sequence (DNA): TGTGCCAGCAGCCCCGGAACAGGGGCGCCCGAGCAGTACGTC. It translates to CASSPGTGAPEQYV.

This clonotype was found a few times. This chain links TRBV6-5 with TRBJ2-7; 8 nucleotides match TRBD1. This CDR3 region has 17 residues. With 9 bases clipped from V and 1 base from J, the junction kept 17 bases outside the gene matches. Germline V gene sequence: CDR1 MNHEY, CDR2 SVGAGI. Written as DNA, the CDR3 is TGTGCCAGAAACTCACGGGGCGCAGACAGGGGTTCCTACGAGCAGTACTTC. It translates to CARNSRGADRGSYEQYF.

The CDR3 spells CASLRGGVQETQYF. CDR3 coding DNA: TGTGCCAGCCTCCGCGGGGGGGTCCAAGAGACCCAGTACTTC. The V gene is TRBV7-9, the J gene TRBJ2-5, with 9 bases fitting TRBD2. The CDR3 loop spans 14 amino acids. V dropped 8 bases and J dropped 1; count of bases not matched to a gene: 5. Germline CDR1 SEHNR, CDR2 FQNEAQ (reference sequence). Based on the CDR3 plus reference TRBV7-9 and TRBJ2-5, the full variable domain is DTGVSQNPRHKITKRGQNVTFRCDPISEHNRLYWYRQTLGQGPEFLTYFQNEAQLEKSRLLSDRFSAERPKGSFSTLEIQRTEQGDSAMYLCASLRGGVQETQYFGPGTRLLVL.

This clonotype showed up just a few times. V usage is TRBV7-9 and J usage is TRBJ2-5; D not resolved. The CDR3 is made up of 11 amino acids. Trimming cost V 7 bases and J 11 bases, with 14 bases left between them. Germline V gene sequence: CDR1 SEHNR, CDR2 FQNEAQ (reference sequence). The CDR3 sequence: CASTTGRRQYF. In DNA, the CDR3 is TGTGCCAGCACCACGGGCCGGCGTCAGTACTTC.

The V and J genes are TRBV7-8 and TRBJ2-1, with TRBD2 matching 13 bases. From germline, CDR1 is SGHVS and CDR2 FQNEAQ. V gave up 2 bases and J gave up 10 bases; unmatched junction bases: 14. This CDR3 comprises 18 residues. CDR3 in DNA: TGTGCCAGCAGCTTACGGCCCGGGGGACTAGCGGGGAACAGAGAGCAGTTCTTC. This codes for CASSLRPGGLAGNREQFF.

The genes are TRBV28 and TRBJ1-1; D not certain. Looked up from germline, CDR1 is MDHEN and CDR2 is SYDVKM. This CDR3 is 11 amino acids long. V shed 2 bases and J shed 7 bases, with 5 bases lying between them. The CDR3 DNA follows: TGTGCCAGCAGTTTACCCTTTGAAGCTTTCTTT. Its translation: CASSLPFEAFF. Complete variable domain (other parts from reference TRBV28 and TRBJ1-1): DVKVTQSSRYLVKRTGEKVFLECVQDMDHENMFWYRQDPGLGLRLIYFSYDVKMKEKGDIPEGYSVSREKKERFSLILESASTNQTSMYLCASSLPFEAFFGQGTRLTVV.

This clonotype was detected once. One base away lies a much larger clone, so this may be a sequencing read error. The chain's CDR3 is CASSHDGNEQFF. As DNA, the CDR3 is TGTGCCAGCAGCCACGACGGGAATGAGCAGTTCTTC. This chain uses TRBV11-2 with TRBJ2-1; D gene ambiguous. Germline CDR1 and CDR2: SGHAT and FQNNGV. V was shortened by 5 bases and J by 7 bases, with 9 bases between the two germline ends. The CDR3 has 12 residues.

This chain links TRBV7-9 with TRBJ1-1; D possibly corresponds to TRBD1 (6 bases). This CDR3 contains 13 residues. Germline V gives CDR1 SEHNR, CDR2 FQNEAQ (reference sequence). Trimming took off 7 bases at V and 3 bases at J, with 12 bases between the two ends. The CDR3 sequence: CASTFWTDTEAFF. CDR3 nucleotide sequence: TGTGCCAGCACCTTTTGGACAGACACTGAAGCTTTCTTT.

The chain joins TRBV6-2 or TRBV6-3 to TRBJ2-1; perhaps D is TRBD1 or TRBD2 (6 bases each). Trimming shortened V by 0 bases and J by 7 bases, and 16 bases separated the two germline ends. The CDR3 is 16 residues long. Germline values: CDR1 MNHEY, CDR2 SVGEGT. The CDR3, as DNA: TGTGCCAGCAGTTACTCGACGAGGGGGGCGCGGAATGAGCAGTTCTTC. Translating it yields CASSYSTRGARNEQFF.

The chain carries TRBV10-3 and TRBJ2-7; 7 bases map to TRBD1. This CDR3 has 14 amino acids. CDR1 is ENHRY and CDR2 is SYGVKD in the germline V gene. Germline trimming cut 2 bases from V and 4 bases from J; bases unmatched to any gene: 5. The CDR3 nucleotides read TGTGCCATCAGTGAGCCGGGACAGACATACGAGCAGTACGTC. Its protein product is CAISEPGQTYEQYV.

CDR3 in DNA: TGTGCCAGCAGCCAAGAGAACAGCCCCACATATGGCTACACCTTC. Translating it yields CASSQENSPTYGYTF. The chain carries TRBV14 and TRBJ1-2, with D hard to call. CDR1 and CDR2 (germline): SGHDN, FVKESK. The V end was cut by 0 bases, the J end by 5 bases, with 13 bases between. CDR3 length: 15 residues.

The chain combines TRBV6-2 or TRBV6-3 with TRBJ2-7, with 7 bases aligning to TRBD2. J lost 3 bases, V lost 4 bases, and 3 bases had no gene match. Per the germline V gene, CDR1 is MNHEY and CDR2 is SVGEGT. The CDR3 loop spans 13 amino acids. The CDR3, as DNA: TGTGCCAGCAGTTGGGCTAGCGGCTACGAGCAGTACTTC. It yields the protein CASSWASGYEQYF.

This clonotype was seen a few times. This chain connects TRBV19 to TRBJ1-2; D ambiguous. CDR1 is LNHDA and CDR2 is SQIVND in the germline V gene (reference sequence). Trimming removed 9 bases at V and 3 bases at J, with 26 bases between. The CDR3 covers 17 residues. CDR3 residues: CASQPQTEGIGHYGYTF. CDR3 DNA sequence: TGTGCCAGCCAACCCCAAACGGAAGGGATCGGGCACTATGGCTACACCTTC.

This sequence joins TRBV11-2 and TRBJ2-1; D uncertain. V was pared by 0 bases and J by 7 bases, with 28 bases between. Per germline, CDR1 SGHAT and CDR2 FQNNGV. CDR3 length: 20 amino acids. The CDR3 here is CASSLDIPRVSPHGQNEQFF. In DNA, the CDR3 is TGTGCCAGCAGCTTAGATATTCCCCGTGTCTCGCCGCATGGTCAAAATGAGCAGTTCTTC.

The sample holds a few counts of this clonotype. This chain joins TRBV7-6 and TRBJ2-7; D is possibly TRBD1 (6 bases). The CDR3 covers 15 residues. Germline V CDR1 and CDR2: SGHVS, FNYEAQ. V was trimmed by 0 bases and J by 7 bases, leaving 16 bases between them. In DNA form, the CDR3 reads TGTGCCAGCAGCTTAGCGTCAGGGGCCGCAGGTGAGCAGTACTTC. Protein: CASSLASGAAGEQYF.

This clonotype appeared many times. The rearrangement uses TRBV4-3 and TRBJ2-1; possible D gene TRBD2, 5 bases. The germline V and J ends were trimmed by 0 bases and 0 bases, with 12 bases remaining between them. There are 17 residues in the CDR3. Germline V CDR1 and CDR2: LGHNA, YSLEER. CDR3 DNA: TGCGCCAGCAGCCAAGATCTTCCGGGGAGCTCCTACAATGAGCAGTTCTTC. Residues: CASSQDLPGSSYNEQFF.

Concerning this clonotype: A much larger clone differs from this one at a single base, so this may be a read error. The chain's CDR3 is CASSLVGNNEQFF. The CDR3, as DNA: TGTGCCAGCAGCTTAGTGGGCAACAATGAGCAGTTCTTC. The chain links TRBV11-2 to TRBJ2-1; D unclear. CDR1 is SGHAT and CDR2 is FQNNGV in the germline V gene. The CDR3 is 13 residues long. Trimming cost V 1 base and J 5 bases, with 6 bases left between them.

V gene TRBV12-3 or TRBV12-4 combines with J gene TRBJ2-7; no reliable D call. This CDR3 contains 14 residues. Trimming shortened V by 3 bases and J by 5 bases, and 14 bases separated the two germline ends. CDR3 DNA: TGTGCCAGCAGTTTCTCCGGGCCATCTGACGAGCAGTACTTC. Its translation is CASSFSGPSDEQYF.

This chain connects TRBV7-8 to TRBJ1-5; D unresolved. Trimming stripped 4 bases from V and 0 bases from J, with 10 bases between. Per germline, CDR1 SGHVS and CDR2 FQNEAQ. The CDR3 covers 15 residues. DNA of the CDR3: TGTGCCAGCAGCTATGGCCGCTATAGCAATCAGCCCCAGCATTTT. Translated, it gives CASSYGRYSNQPQHF.

This clonotype was counted a few times. The chain combines TRBV7-9 with TRBJ2-5; D is unclear. CDR1 is SEHNR and CDR2 is FQNEAQ in the germline V gene (reference sequence). The CDR3 sequence is 14 residues long. V was clipped by 1 base and J by 4 bases, with 10 bases between them. This chain's CDR3 is CASSLEGHRETQYF. The CDR3 DNA sequence: TGTGCCAGCAGCTTAGAGGGCCACCGAGAGACCCAGTACTTC. The full variable domain, completed using reference TRBV7-9 and TRBJ2-5, is DTGVSQNPRHKITKRGQNVTFRCDPISEHNRLYWYRQTLGQGPEFLTYFQNEAQLEKSRLLSDRFSAERPKGSFSTLEIQRTEQGDSAMYLCASSLEGHRETQYFGPGTRLLVL.

This chain links TRBV6-2 or TRBV6-3 with TRBJ2-1, with D unclear. Trimming left V 0 bases short and J 0 bases short, with 15 bases between. CDR1 and CDR2 from the germline V gene are MNHEY and SVGEGT. This CDR3 is built from 18 residues. The CDR3 bases are TGTGCCAGCAGTTACTCGACCGACGGATTAAGCTCCTACAATGAGCAGTTCTTC. Protein sequence: CASSYSTDGLSSYNEQFF.

V and J are TRBV2 and TRBJ1-4, with unresolved D. CDR3 length: 11 amino acids. Trimming pared 10 bases from V and 8 bases from J, leaving 11 bases between. CDR1 and CDR2 from the germline V gene are SNHLY and FYNNEI. The CDR3 region is CAIDNGEKLFF. CDR3 bases: TGTGCCATCGACAACGGCGAAAAACTGTTTTTT.